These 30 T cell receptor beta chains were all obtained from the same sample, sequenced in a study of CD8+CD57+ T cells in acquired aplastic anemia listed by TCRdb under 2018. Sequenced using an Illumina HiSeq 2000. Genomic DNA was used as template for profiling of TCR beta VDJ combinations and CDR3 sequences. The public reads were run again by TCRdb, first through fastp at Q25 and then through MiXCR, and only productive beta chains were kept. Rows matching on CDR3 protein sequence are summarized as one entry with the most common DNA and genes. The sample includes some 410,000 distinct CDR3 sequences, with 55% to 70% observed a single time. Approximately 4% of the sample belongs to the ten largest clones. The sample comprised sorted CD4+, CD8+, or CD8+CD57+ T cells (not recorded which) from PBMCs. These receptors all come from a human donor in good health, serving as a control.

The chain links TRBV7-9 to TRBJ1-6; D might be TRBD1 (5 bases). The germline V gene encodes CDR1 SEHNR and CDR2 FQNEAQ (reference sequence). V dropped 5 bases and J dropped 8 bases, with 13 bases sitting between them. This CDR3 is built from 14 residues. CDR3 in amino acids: CASSRDREDSPLHF. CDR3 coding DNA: TGTGCCAGCAGCAGGGACCGAGAAGATTCACCCCTCCACTTT.

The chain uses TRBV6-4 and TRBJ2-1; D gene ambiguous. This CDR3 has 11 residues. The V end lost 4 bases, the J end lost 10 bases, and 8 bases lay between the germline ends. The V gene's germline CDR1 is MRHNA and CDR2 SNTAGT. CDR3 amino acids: CASSAGREQFF. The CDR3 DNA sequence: TGTGCCAGCAGTGCTGGACGGGAGCAGTTCTTC.

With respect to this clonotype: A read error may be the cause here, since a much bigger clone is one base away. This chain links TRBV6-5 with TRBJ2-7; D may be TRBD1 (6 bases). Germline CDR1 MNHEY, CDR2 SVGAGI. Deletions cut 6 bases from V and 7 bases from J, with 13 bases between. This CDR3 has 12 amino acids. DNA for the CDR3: TGTGCCAGCAGGTACCAGGGGTGGGAGCAGTACTTC. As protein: CASRYQGWEQYF.

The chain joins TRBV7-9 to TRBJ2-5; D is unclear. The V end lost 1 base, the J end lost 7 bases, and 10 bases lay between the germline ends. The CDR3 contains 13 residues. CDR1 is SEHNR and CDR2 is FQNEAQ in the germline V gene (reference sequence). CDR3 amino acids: CASSLELPGTQYF. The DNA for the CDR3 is TGTGCCAGCAGCTTAGAACTTCCGGGGACCCAGTACTTC.

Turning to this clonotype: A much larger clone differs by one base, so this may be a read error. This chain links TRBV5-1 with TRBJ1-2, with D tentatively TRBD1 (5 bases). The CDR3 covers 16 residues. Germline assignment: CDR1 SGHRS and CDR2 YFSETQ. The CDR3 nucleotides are TGCGCCAGCAGCTTAGGTCAGGGACGTGGGGACTATGGCCACACCTTC. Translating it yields CASSLGQGRGDYGHTF. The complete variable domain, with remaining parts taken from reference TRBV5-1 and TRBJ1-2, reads KAGVTQTPRYLIKTRGQQVTLSCSPISGHRSVSWYQQTPGQGLQFLFEYFSETQRNKGNFPGRFSGRQFSNSRSEMNVSTLELGDSALYLCASSLGQGRGDYGHTFGSGTRLTVV.

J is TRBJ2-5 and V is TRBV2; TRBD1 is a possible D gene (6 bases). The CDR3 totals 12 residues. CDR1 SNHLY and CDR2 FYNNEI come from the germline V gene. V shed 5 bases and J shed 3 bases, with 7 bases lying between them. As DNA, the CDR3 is TGTGCCAGCAGTCAGGGGAAAGAGACCCAGTACTTC. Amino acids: CASSQGKETQYF.

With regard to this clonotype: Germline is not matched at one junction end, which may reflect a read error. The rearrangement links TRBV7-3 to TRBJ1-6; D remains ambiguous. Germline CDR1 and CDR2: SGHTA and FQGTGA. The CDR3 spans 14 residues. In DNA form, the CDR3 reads TGTGCCAGCAGCTTACCTGTCGAGGATGGAACTGAAGCCTTT. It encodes CASSLPVEDGTEAF.

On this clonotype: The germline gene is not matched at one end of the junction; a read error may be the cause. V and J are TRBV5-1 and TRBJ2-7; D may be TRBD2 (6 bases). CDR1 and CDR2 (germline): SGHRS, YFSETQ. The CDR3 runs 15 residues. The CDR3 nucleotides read TGTGCCAGCAGTGCCCTACGGCGGGGTTTTTACGAGCAGTACTTC. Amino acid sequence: CASSALRRGFYEQYF.

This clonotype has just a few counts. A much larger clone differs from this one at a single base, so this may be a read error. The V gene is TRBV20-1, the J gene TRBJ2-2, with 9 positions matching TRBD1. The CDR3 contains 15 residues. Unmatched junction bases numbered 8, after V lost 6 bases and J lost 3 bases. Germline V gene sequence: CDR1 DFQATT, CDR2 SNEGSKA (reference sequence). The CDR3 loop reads CSALTGTGHTGELFF. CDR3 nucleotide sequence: TGCAGTGCCCTGACCGGGACAGGGCACACCGGGGAGCTGTTTTTT.

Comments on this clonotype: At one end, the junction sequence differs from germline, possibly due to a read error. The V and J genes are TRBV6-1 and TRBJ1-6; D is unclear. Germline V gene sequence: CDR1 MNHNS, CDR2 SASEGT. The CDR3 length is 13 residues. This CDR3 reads CAISDLRDSPLHF. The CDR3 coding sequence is TGTGCCATCAGTGATCTTAGAGATTCACCCCTCCACTTT.

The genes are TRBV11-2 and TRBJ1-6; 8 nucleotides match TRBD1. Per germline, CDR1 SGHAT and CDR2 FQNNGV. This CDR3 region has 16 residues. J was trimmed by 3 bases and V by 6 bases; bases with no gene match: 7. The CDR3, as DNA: TGTGCCAGCAGTAAATCGGGACAGGTCTATAATTCACCCCTCCACTTT. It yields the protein CASSKSGQVYNSPLHF.

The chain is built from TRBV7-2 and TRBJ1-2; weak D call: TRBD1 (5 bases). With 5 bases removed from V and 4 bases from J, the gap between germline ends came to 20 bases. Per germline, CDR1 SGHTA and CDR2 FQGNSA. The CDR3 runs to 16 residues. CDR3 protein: CASSQEVDSAVYGYTF. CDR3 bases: TGTGCCAGCAGCCAAGAAGTTGACAGCGCCGTCTATGGCTACACCTTC.

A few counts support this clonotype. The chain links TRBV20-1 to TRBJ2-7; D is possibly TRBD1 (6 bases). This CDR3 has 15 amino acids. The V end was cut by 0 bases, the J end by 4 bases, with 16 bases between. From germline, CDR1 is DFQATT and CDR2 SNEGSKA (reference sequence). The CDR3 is CSARDLRKQGYEQYF. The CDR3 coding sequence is TGCAGTGCTAGAGACCTACGAAAACAGGGATACGAGCAGTACTTC.

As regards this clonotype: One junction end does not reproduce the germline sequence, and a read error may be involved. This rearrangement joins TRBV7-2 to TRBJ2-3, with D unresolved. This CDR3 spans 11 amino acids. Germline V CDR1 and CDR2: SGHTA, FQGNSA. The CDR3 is CASSPTDAQYF. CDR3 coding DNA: TGTGCCAGCAGCCCCACAGATGCGCAGTATTTT.

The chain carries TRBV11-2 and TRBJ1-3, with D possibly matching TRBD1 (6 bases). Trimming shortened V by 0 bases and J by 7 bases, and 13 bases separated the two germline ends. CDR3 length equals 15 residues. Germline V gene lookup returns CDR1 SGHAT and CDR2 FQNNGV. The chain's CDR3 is CASSLELGAYNTIYF. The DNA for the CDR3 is TGTGCCAGCAGCTTAGAGTTGGGGGCTTACAACACCATATATTTT.

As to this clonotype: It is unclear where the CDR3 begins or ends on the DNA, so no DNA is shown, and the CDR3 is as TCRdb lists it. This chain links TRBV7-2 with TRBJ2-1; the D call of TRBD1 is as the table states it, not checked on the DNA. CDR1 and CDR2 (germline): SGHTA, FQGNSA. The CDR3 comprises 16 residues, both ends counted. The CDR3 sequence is CASSRDRVEQYFGQFF.

CDR3 coding DNA: TGTGCCAGCAGCGCCGGGGACATGAACACTGAAGCTTTCTTT. It translates to CASSAGDMNTEAFF. V and J are TRBV9 and TRBJ1-1; possible D gene TRBD1, 6 bases. There are 14 residues in the CDR3. Per germline, CDR1 SGDLS and CDR2 YYNGEE. The V and J ends lost 3 bases and 0 bases respectively, with 9 bases between them.

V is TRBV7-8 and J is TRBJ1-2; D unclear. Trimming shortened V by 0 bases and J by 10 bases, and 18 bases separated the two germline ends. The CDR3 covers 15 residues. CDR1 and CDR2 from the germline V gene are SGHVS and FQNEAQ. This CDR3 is CASSLAPGALGSYTF. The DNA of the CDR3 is TGTGCCAGCAGCTTAGCGCCCGGCGCTTTGGGCTCCTACACCTTC.

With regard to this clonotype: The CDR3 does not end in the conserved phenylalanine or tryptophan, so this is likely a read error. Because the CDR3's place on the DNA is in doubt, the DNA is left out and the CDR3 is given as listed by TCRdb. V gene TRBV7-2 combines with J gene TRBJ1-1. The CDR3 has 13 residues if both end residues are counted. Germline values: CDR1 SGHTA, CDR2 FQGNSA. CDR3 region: CASSLVSINYGYT.

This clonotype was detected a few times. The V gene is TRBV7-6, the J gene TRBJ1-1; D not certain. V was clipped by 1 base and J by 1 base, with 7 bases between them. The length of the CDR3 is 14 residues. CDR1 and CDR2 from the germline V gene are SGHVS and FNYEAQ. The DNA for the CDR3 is TGTGCCAGCAGCTTAGTACGGGGGAACACTGAAGCTTTCTTT. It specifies CASSLVRGNTEAFF.

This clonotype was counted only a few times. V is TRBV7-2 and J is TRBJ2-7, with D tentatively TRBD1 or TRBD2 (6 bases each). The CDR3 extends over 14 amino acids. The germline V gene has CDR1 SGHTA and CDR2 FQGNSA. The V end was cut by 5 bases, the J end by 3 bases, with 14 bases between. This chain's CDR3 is CASSPKGGGYEQYF. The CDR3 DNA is TGTGCCAGCAGCCCGAAGGGGGGCGGCTACGAGCAGTACTTC.

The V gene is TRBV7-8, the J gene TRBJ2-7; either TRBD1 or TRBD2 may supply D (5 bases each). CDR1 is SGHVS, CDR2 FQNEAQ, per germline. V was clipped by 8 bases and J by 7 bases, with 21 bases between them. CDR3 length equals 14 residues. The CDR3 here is CASGGEGHSNEQYF. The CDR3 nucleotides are TGTGCCAGCGGCGGAGAGGGGCATTCCAATGAGCAGTACTTC.

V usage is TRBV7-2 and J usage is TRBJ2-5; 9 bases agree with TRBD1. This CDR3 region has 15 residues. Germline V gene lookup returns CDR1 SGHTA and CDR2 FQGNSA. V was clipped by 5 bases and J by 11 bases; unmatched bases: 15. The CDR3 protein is CASSITGGRDDEQYF. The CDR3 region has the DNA TGTGCCAGCAGCATTACAGGGGGCCGCGACGATGAGCAGTACTTC.

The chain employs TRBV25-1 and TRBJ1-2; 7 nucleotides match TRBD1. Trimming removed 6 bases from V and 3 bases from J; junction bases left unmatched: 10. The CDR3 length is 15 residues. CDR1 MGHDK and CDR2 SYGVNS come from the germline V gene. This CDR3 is CASSPKRQGDYGYTF. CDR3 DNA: TGTGCCAGCAGCCCAAAGAGACAGGGTGACTATGGCTACACCTTC.

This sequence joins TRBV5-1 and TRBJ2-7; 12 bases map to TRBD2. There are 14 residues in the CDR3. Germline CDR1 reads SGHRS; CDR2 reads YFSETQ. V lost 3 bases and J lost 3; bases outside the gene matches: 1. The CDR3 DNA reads TGCGCCAGCAGCTGGACTAGCGGGGTCTACGAGCAGTACTTC. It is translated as CASSWTSGVYEQYF.

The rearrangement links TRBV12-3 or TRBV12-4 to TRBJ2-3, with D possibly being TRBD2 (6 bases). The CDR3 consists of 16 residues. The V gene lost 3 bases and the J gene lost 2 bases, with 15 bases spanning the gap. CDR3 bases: TGTGCCAGCAGTTTTAAACGGGGACTTCTCACAGATACGCAGTATTTT. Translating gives CASSFKRGLLTDTQYF.

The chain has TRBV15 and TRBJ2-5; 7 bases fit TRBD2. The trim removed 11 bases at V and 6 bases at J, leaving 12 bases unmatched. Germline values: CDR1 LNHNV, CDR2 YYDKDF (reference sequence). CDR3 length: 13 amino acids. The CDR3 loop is CASGDSGGKTQYF. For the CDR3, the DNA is TGTGCCTCCGGGGATTCGGGGGGAAAGACCCAGTACTTC. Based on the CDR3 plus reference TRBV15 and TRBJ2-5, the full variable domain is DAMVIQNPRYQVTQFGKPVTLSCSQTLNHNVMYWYQQKSSQAPKLLFHYYDKDFNNEADTPDNFQSRRPNTSFCFLDIRSPGLGDTAMYLCASGDSGGKTQYFGPGTRLLVL.

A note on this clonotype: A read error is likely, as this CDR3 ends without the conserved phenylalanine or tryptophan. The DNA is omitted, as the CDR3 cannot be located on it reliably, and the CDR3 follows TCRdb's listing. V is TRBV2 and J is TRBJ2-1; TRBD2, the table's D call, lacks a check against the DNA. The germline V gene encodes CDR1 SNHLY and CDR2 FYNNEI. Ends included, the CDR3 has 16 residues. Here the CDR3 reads CASSGGGGHLSHVQIC.

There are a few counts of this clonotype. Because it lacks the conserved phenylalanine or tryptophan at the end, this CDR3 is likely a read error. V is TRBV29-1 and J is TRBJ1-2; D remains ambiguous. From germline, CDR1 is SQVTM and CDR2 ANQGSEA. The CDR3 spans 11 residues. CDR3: CSVGRADGYTS. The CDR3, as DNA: TGCAGTGTTGGGAGGGCGGATGGCTACACCTCC.

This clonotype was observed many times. CDR3 residues: CASNLEETQYF. The CDR3 DNA reads as TGTGCCAGCAATCTGGAAGAGACCCAGTACTTC. The V call is TRBV2, the J call TRBJ2-5; D unclear. Trimming took off 7 bases at V and 3 bases at J, with 6 bases between the two ends. Germline lookup yields CDR1 SNHLY and CDR2 FYNNEI. The length of the CDR3 is 11 residues.